This TCR beta chain emerged from a study of cytomegalovirus exposure and HLA in healthy donors. PCR employed 60 Vbeta and 13 Jbeta primers. Measured with immunoSEQ multiplex PCR; TCRdb has only the in-frame clones, and not every one. The sample consists of about 34,000 clones, about 70% of them appearing once. This clone has just one count. Its specificity is not known. Study-level results: Information on immune exposure was restricted to one variable (CMV serostatus).

Germline lookup yields CDR1 MGHRA and CDR2 YSYEKL. The CDR3 has 16 amino acids. With V trimmed by 2 bases and J by 8 bases, 10 bases remained unmatched. The rearrangement links TRBV4-1 to TRBJ2-1; 9 bases are shared with TRBD2. The sample taken for sequencing was PBMCs. The receptor was derived from a man between 40 and 49 years old in good health and CMV-seropositive. The chain's CDR3 is CASSQWRGGQKYEQFF. CDR3 coding DNA: TGCGCCAGCAGCCAATGGCGGGGGGGCCAGAAATATGAGCAGTTCTTC.